A single sample is the source of the 15 T cell receptor beta chains below, sequenced in a study of T cells in Graves' hyperthyroidism and ophthalmopathy. TCR beta CDR3 region amplification was performed from RNA transcripts. The TCR CDR3 was amplified in a first-round RT-PCR using the HTBI primer set. TCRdb re-called the multiplex PCR reads with MiXCR, one entry per CDR3 protein. The data show about 540,000 distinct CDR3 sequences, approximately 44% seen once. The sequenced material came from peripheral blood or thyroid tissue (not recorded which). Receptors were obtained from a woman between 18 and 30 years old with Graves' hyperthyroidism.

The rearrangement links TRBV20-1 to TRBJ2-5, with 14 bases lining up with TRBD2. CDR1 and CDR2 from the germline V gene are DFQATT and SNEGSKA (reference sequence). The CDR3 is 15 residues long. V shed 7 bases and J 2 bases; nucleotides not matched to a gene: 6. The CDR3 reads CSVATSGREQETQYF. The CDR3 DNA reads as TGCAGTGTCGCGACTAGCGGGAGGGAGCAAGAGACCCAGTACTTC.

The chain recombines TRBV15 with TRBJ2-7; 9 bases map to TRBD2. V was clipped by 1 base and J by 3 bases; unmatched bases: 7. Looked up from germline, CDR1 is LNHNV and CDR2 is YYDKDF (reference sequence). This CDR3 is 16 amino acids long. The CDR3 DNA follows: TGTGCCACCAGCAGAGTCCGACTAGCGGAAGGCTACGAGCAGTACTTC. Translating it yields CATSRVRLAEGYEQYF.

In this sample, this clonotype turned up many times. This rearrangement joins TRBV6-6 to TRBJ2-7; D is uncertain. The germline V gene encodes CDR1 MNHNY and CDR2 SVGAGI (reference sequence). Trimming removed 7 bases from V and 4 bases from J, with 11 bases in between. This CDR3 region has 12 residues. The CDR3 DNA follows: TGTGCCAGCACCAAAACAGAGTACGAGCAGTACTTC. Its translation is CASTKTEYEQYF.

The rearrangement uses TRBV7-2 and TRBJ1-1; TRBD1 might be the D (5 bases). V was shortened by 5 bases and J by 4 bases, with 14 bases between the two germline ends. The CDR3 totals 14 residues. CDR1 SGHTA and CDR2 FQGNSA come from the germline V gene. DNA of the CDR3: TGTGCCAGCAGCCCCCCAGCAGGGATCACTGAAGCTTTCTTT. It is translated as CASSPPAGITEAFF.

The chain has TRBV7-9 and TRBJ2-7; D assignment may be TRBD1 or TRBD2 (7 bases each). Trimming cost V 1 base and J 7 bases, with 17 bases left between them. The germline V gene encodes CDR1 SEHNR and CDR2 FQNEAQ (reference sequence). The CDR3 consists of 15 residues. This chain's CDR3 is CASSLGWEGAREQYF. CDR3 nucleotide sequence: TGTGCCAGCAGCTTAGGCTGGGAGGGGGCGCGGGAGCAGTACTTC. Combining the CDR3 with reference TRBV7-9 and TRBJ2-7 gives the whole variable domain DTGVSQNPRHKITKRGQNVTFRCDPISEHNRLYWYRQTLGQGPEFLTYFQNEAQLEKSRLLSDRFSAERPKGSFSTLEIQRTEQGDSAMYLCASSLGWEGAREQYFGPGTRLTVT.

This rearrangement joins TRBV19 to TRBJ1-1; D is ambiguous. Trimming removed 8 bases at V and 8 bases at J, with 24 bases between. This CDR3 is built from 15 residues. Per the germline V gene, CDR1 is LNHDA and CDR2 is SQIVND (reference sequence). As DNA, the CDR3 is TGTGCCAGTCTCGGACTAGCGGGCATTTATGGAGAAGCTTTCTTT. Translated, it gives CASLGLAGIYGEAFF.

This clonotype was detected only a few times. This chain uses TRBV6-4 with TRBJ2-3, with TRBD1 matching 8 bases. Germline V gene lookup returns CDR1 MRHNA and CDR2 SNTAGT. Trimming cost V 6 bases and J 1 base; bases outside gene matches: 6. This CDR3 is 15 amino acids long. The CDR3 sequence is CASSNGQGGTDTQYF. The DNA for the CDR3 is TGTGCCAGCAGCAATGGACAGGGTGGCACAGATACGCAGTATTTT.

The sample holds many counts of this clonotype. The chain uses TRBV4-1 and TRBJ2-1; weak D call: TRBD2 (6 bases). The CDR3 length is 13 residues. Germline loops: CDR1 MGHRA, CDR2 YSYEKL. The germline V and J ends were trimmed by 0 bases and 8 bases, with 8 bases remaining between them. For the CDR3, the DNA is TGCGCCAGCAGCCAAGAAGCGGGCTATGAGCAGTTCTTC. Translated: CASSQEAGYEQFF.

This clonotype was seen more than once but under ten times. The rearrangement joins TRBV5-6 to TRBJ2-7; TRBD2 aligns across 10 bases. Germline CDR1 and CDR2: SGHDT and YYEEEE. This CDR3 region has 13 residues. V gave up 8 bases and J gave up 6 bases; unmatched junction bases: 8. CDR3 coding DNA: TGTGCCAGGTCACTAGCGGGATACTCCGAGCAGTACTTC. It encodes CARSLAGYSEQYF. The full variable domain, with the rest looked up from reference TRBV5-6 and TRBJ2-7, is DAGVTQSPTHLIKTRGQQVTLRCSPKSGHDTVSWYQQALGQGPQFIFQYYEEEERQRGNFPDRFSGHQFPNYSSELNVNALLLGDSALYLCARSLAGYSEQYFGPGTRLTVT.

This clonotype was seen many times. The chain carries TRBV11-3 and TRBJ2-6; no reliable D call. CDR3 length: 15 residues. Germline V CDR1 and CDR2: SGHNT, YENEEA. V lost 5 bases and J 3 bases, leaving 11 bases between the germline ends. The chain's CDR3 is CASSPRVGGANVLTF. The CDR3 DNA reads TGTGCCAGCAGCCCACGGGTTGGTGGGGCCAACGTCCTGACTTTC.

This clonotype was found many times. Here the CDR3 reads CASDRGRPSTGELFF. The CDR3 coding sequence is TGTGCCAGCGACAGGGGTCGACCATCCACCGGGGAGCTGTTTTTT. This chain links TRBV19 with TRBJ2-2; 8 bases match TRBD1. The V and J ends lost 9 bases and 4 bases, in that order; junction bases with no gene match: 10. This CDR3 comprises 15 residues. The germline V gene encodes CDR1 LNHDA and CDR2 SQIVND (reference sequence).

About this clonotype itself: The junction shows a germline mismatch at one end, possibly a read error. This chain joins TRBV29-1 and TRBJ1-2; 7 bases are a match to TRBD1. Germline CDR1 reads SQVTM; CDR2 reads ANQGSEA. This CDR3 is 14 amino acids long. DNA for the CDR3: TGCAGCGTTGCGACTTCCGGGACAGTGTATGGCTACGCCTTC. Its translation is CSVATSGTVYGYAF.

The chain links TRBV9 to TRBJ2-2; a weak D match, TRBD1 (6 bases). CDR1 SGDLS and CDR2 YYNGEE come from the germline V gene. CDR3 length: 16 amino acids. V shed 0 bases and J shed 3 bases, with 12 bases lying between them. The CDR3 is CASSVAQGRHTGELFF. CDR3 coding DNA: TGTGCCAGCAGCGTAGCTCAGGGGCGACACACCGGGGAGCTGTTTTTT.

This clonotype was recorded only once. The chain is built from TRBV20-1 and TRBJ1-2; TRBD1 matches at 8 bases. V shed 6 bases, J shed 8 bases, and the junction held 8 bases outside the gene matches. The germline CDR1 and CDR2 sequences are DFQATT and SNEGSKA (reference sequence). This CDR3 region has 12 residues. This CDR3 reads CSAGTGGEGYTF. The CDR3 DNA reads TGCAGTGCCGGGACAGGCGGGGAAGGCTACACCTTC.

V usage is TRBV7-9 and J usage is TRBJ2-1, with 7 bases identical to TRBD2. CDR1 and CDR2 (germline): SEHNR, FQNEAQ (reference sequence). V shed 0 bases and J 5 bases; nucleotides not matched to a gene: 7. This CDR3 is built from 16 residues. The CDR3 reads CASSLASAGAHNEQFF. CDR3 DNA: TGTGCCAGCAGCTTAGCAAGCGCGGGAGCGCACAATGAGCAGTTCTTC.